Listed below are T cell receptor beta chains from one sample, sequenced in a study of OX40 agonist ivuxolimab in advanced cancers. Method: immunoSEQ multiplex PCR; TCRdb's copy keeps in-frame clones and lacks some. The sample includes 30,000 to 35,000 clones, roughly 91% of them seen just once. Specimen: CD4+ or CD8+ T cells sorted from blood, collected in a trial of the OX40 agonist ivuxolimab. These receptors were obtained from an adult with an advanced solid tumor such as melanoma, head and neck, liver or kidney cancer. The CDR3 runs from the conserved cysteine through the conserved F or W. A D gene is named only where the DNA matches it firmly.

v_call: TRBV25-1; d_call: TRBD1; j_call: TRBJ2-5; cdr3_aa: CASSPGGLKTQYF
v_call: TRBV14; d_call: -; j_call: TRBJ2-7; cdr3_aa: CASSRTSWGELYF
v_call: TRBV6-6; d_call: -; j_call: TRBJ1-1; cdr3_aa: CASSSPMTGATEAFF
v_call: TRBV2; d_call: -; j_call: TRBJ2-5; cdr3_aa: CASSEGWVGPYQETQYF
v_call: TRBV5-8; d_call: TRBD1; j_call: TRBJ1-2; cdr3_aa: CASKPLDRDYGYTF
v_call: TRBV4-3; d_call: TRBD2; j_call: TRBJ2-1; cdr3_aa: CASSPHDLAGGRFF
v_call: TRBV5-8; d_call: TRBD1; j_call: TRBJ1-5; cdr3_aa: CASSSGQDQPQHF
v_call: TRBV27; d_call: TRBD1; j_call: TRBJ1-4; cdr3_aa: CASSSQGANEKLFF
v_call: TRBV9; d_call: -; j_call: TRBJ1-2; cdr3_aa: CASSAPRMGYTF
v_call: TRBV30; d_call: -; j_call: TRBJ1-1; cdr3_aa: CAGRDTEAFF
v_call: TRBV6-1; d_call: -; j_call: TRBJ2-1; cdr3_aa: CASSEAHPGTSQTDEQFF
v_call: TRBV9; d_call: -; j_call: TRBJ2-5; cdr3_aa: CASSPSGLGETQYF
v_call: TRBV7-2; d_call: -; j_call: TRBJ1-3; cdr3_aa: CASSLSDRSSGNTIYF
v_call: TRBV29-1; d_call: TRBD1; j_call: TRBJ2-1; cdr3_aa: CSVGTGGGYNEQFF
v_call: TRBV9; d_call: TRBD2; j_call: TRBJ2-1; cdr3_aa: CASTPTSGRGNEQFF
v_call: TRBV6-6; d_call: TRBD1; j_call: TRBJ1-6; cdr3_aa: CASSPTTDRGDSPLHF
v_call: TRBV10-2; d_call: -; j_call: TRBJ1-1; cdr3_aa: CATRSPNTEAFF
v_call: TRBV4-1; d_call: -; j_call: TRBJ1-3; cdr3_aa: CASSQDRTGKLSGNTIYF
v_call: TRBV28; d_call: TRBD1; j_call: TRBJ1-2; cdr3_aa: CASSFNLGRDRAYGYTF
v_call: TRBV5-5; d_call: TRBD1; j_call: TRBJ1-4; cdr3_aa: CASSFRGDRNEKLFF
v_call: TRBV19; d_call: TRBD1; j_call: TRBJ1-1; cdr3_aa: CASSIWDSRNTEAFF
v_call: TRBV29-1; d_call: -; j_call: TRBJ2-1; cdr3_aa: CSAAREVNGQFF
v_call: TRBV19; d_call: -; j_call: TRBJ1-2; cdr3_aa: CASNPGDYGYTF
v_call: TRBV7-9; d_call: -; j_call: TRBJ2-5; cdr3_aa: CASSSGPKGETQYF